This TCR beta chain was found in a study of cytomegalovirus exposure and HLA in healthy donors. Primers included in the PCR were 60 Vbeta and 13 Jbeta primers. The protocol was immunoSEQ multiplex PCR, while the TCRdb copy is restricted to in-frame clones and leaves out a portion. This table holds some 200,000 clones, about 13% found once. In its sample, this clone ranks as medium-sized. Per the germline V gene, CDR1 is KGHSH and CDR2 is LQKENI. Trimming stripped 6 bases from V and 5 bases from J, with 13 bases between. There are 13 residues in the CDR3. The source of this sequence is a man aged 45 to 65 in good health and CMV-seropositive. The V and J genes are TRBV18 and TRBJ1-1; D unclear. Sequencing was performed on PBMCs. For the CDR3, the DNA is TGTGCCAGCTCGAGAGAGGGAGGGACTGAAGCTTTCTTT. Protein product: CASSREGGTEAFF.